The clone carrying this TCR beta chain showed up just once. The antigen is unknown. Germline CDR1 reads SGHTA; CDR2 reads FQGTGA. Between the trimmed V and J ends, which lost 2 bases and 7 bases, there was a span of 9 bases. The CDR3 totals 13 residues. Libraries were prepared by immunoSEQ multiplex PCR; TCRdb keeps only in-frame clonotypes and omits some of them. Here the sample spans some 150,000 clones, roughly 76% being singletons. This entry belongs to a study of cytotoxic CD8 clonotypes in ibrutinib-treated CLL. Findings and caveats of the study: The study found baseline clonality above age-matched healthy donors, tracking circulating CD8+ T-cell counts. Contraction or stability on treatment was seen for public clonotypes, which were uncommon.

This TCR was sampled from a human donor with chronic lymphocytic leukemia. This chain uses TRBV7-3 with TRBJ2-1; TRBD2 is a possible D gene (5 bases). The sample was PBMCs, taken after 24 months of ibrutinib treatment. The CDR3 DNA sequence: TGTGCCAGCAGCTTAGGGGAGTGGAATGAGCAGTTCTTC. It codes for CASSLGEWNEQFF.